This TCR beta chain was sequenced during a study of cytomegalovirus exposure and HLA in healthy donors (TCRdb year 2017). Study-level background: According to a later analysis, the roughly 120 validation repertoires were produced on the same platform as the 700 or so repertoires of the first cohort. In addition to the first cohort of several hundred subjects, a separate validation cohort of some 120 different subjects was used. To predict cytomegalovirus infection status, the study brought together high-throughput TCR immunosequencing, statistical association of individual TCRs with disease status, and machine learning. The aim of the study was to test whether cataloging public T cell receptors could identify signatures of past pathogen exposure.

Donors formed part of the validation cohort, which comprised about 120 subjects and was distinct from the first cohort of under 850 subjects. According to the germline V gene, CDR1 reads MNHEY and CDR2 reads SVGAGI. Trimming takes 6 bases off V and 2 bases off J; junction bases not matched to a gene: 6. Measured from the cysteine to the phenylalanine, the CDR3 is 15 residues long. The read is trimmed to its CDR3 DNA, 45 bases read in frame from base 1. The library relied on the immunoSEQ multiplex PCR assay. In the paper's pipeline: A statistical classification framework was built for diagnosing cytomegalovirus status from the catalog of TCR beta chain sequences. Sourced from immuneACCESS, this table was stored by TCRdb with only in-frame sequences that have V and J called. A share of the clones is absent; for the studies checked, an unresolved V gene accounts for under half, and the remainder has no known explanation. V and J calls and clone size are given by that table; D and trimming were obtained from the DNA. Within this sample are more than 250,000 clones, with roughly 90% of them counted one time only. Jointly, the top ten make up 0.84% of the sample.

General study outcomes and caveats: The classifier was reported to diagnose cytomegalovirus status with high specificity and sensitivity in both the original and validation cohorts. The authors suggested that the approach could potentially be extended to other disease states and immunological phenotypes. Most TCR sequences were observed very rarely across donors, whereas some public TCRs were present in many individuals. In the study, about 150 TCR beta chains were listed as associated with cytomegalovirus. Of the cluster scores, about 94% were above 0 in a later analysis, which found that TCRs clustered in the first cohort also tended to co-occur in the 95 to 150 validation repertoires. A later analysis had no HLA typing for the validation cohort, so co-occurrence there was scored across all 130 or so repertoires. In vitro tests confirmed that three of the cytomegalovirus-associated TCR beta chains recognize cytomegalovirus antigens.

Comments on this clone: The antigen this receptor binds is unknown. No much larger clonotype is one base removed from it; base qualities were not supplied.

Sample: PBMCs. This TCR derives from a woman between 18 and 29 years old in good health and CMV-seronegative. The sequence joins TRBV6-5 to TRBJ2-1; TRBD2 lines up with 8 middle nucleotides. The nucleotides are TGTGCCAGCAGAGCGCAACTAGCGGCCTACAATGAGCAGTTCTTC. This yields the protein CASRAQLAAYNEQFF.